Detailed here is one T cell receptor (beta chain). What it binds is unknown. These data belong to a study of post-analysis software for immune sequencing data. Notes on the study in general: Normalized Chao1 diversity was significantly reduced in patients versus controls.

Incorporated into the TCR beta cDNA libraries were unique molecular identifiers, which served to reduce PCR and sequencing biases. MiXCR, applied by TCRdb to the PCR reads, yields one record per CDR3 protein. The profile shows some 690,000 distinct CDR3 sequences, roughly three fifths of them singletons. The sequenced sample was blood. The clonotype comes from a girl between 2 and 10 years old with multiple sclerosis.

CDR3 in amino acids: CSARDKASQYF. Written as DNA, the CDR3 is TGCAGTGCTAGAGATAAAGCATCGCAGTATTTT. J is TRBJ2-3 and V is TRBV20-1; D unresolved. This CDR3 comprises 11 residues. In germline, CDR1 is DFQATT, CDR2 SNEGSKA (reference sequence). Trimming pared 0 bases from V and 10 bases from J, leaving 8 bases between.